The 2 T cell receptor beta chains below all came from one sample that was sequenced in a study of T cells in Graves' hyperthyroidism and ophthalmopathy. Amplified TCR beta CDR3 regions derived from RNA transcripts. Carried out on the TCR CDR3, a first-round RT-PCR used the HTBI primer set. A single record per CDR3 protein comes from TCRdb applying MiXCR to the multiplex PCR reads. The data hold about 380,000 distinct CDR3 sequences, with less than 20% observed a single time. The sequenced sample was blood. The receptor source for this set is a man aged 18 to 30 with Graves' ophthalmopathy.

Concerning this clonotype: A much bigger clone sits one base away, suggesting this may be a read error. The genes are TRBV12-3 or TRBV12-4 and TRBJ2-5; 10 positions agree with TRBD2. V gave up 7 bases and J gave up 5 bases; unmatched junction bases: 10. The CDR3 length is 15 residues. CDR3: CASTSRAAGGETQYF. The CDR3 bases are TGTGCCAGCACCTCGAGGGCAGCGGGAGGGGAGACCCAGTACTTC.

The table lists this clonotype with a few counts. One end of the junction fails to match germline, which may point to a read error. This chain joins TRBV20-1 and TRBJ1-5; maybe TRBD1 (6 bases). Germline CDR1 DFQATT, CDR2 SNEGSKA (reference sequence). There are 15 residues in the CDR3. The CDR3 region has the DNA TGCAATGCTTACAGGGACGGCTATAGCAATCAGCCCCAGCATTTT. Protein sequence: CNAYRDGYSNQPQHF.